The T cell receptor (beta chain) under discussion was sequenced for a study of T-cell memory formation after mild COVID-19. 5'RACE primed at constant segments yielded TCR alpha and TCR beta cDNA libraries bearing sample barcodes and UMIs. TCRdb reprocessed the 5' RACE reads via MiXCR and lists one record per CDR3 protein. The profile shows some 200,000 distinct CDR3 sequences, over 20% of them singletons. This CDR3 contains 14 residues. Looked up from germline, CDR1 is MNHEY and CDR2 is SVGEGT. V shed 6 bases and J 5 bases; nucleotides not matched to a gene: 10. This clonotype was seen more than once but under ten times.

The origin of this receptor is an adult woman who had mild COVID-19 (a few samples of this study predate the infection). Cell type and time point are not known. The rearrangement uses TRBV6-2 or TRBV6-3 and TRBJ2-7; TRBD1 matches 7 bases. Sequencing was done on a sample of PBMCs or a T cell subset sorted from them (not recorded which). The CDR3 DNA reads TGTGCCAGCAGCTCCGGGACAGACCCGGACGAGCAGTACTTC. This codes for CASSSGTDPDEQYF.